This is a list of T cell receptor beta chains from one sample in a study of OX40 agonist ivuxolimab in advanced cancers. Sequencing used immunoSEQ multiplex PCR; TCRdb keeps in-frame clones, though not all of them. The sample lists over 85,000 clones, roughly 80% occurring once. The input for sequencing was CD4+ or CD8+ T cells sorted from blood, taken in a trial of the OX40 agonist ivuxolimab. These receptor sequences come from an adult with an advanced solid tumor such as melanoma, head and neck, liver or kidney cancer. Both conserved end residues are part of each CDR3. The order of the fields is CDR3 length, V gene, D gene, J gene, clone size, CDR3 DNA, CDR3 protein. D genes are given only for firm matches. Clone size appears in some rows only: once, few, many, or a class for an expanded clone.

>14|TRBV7-8|-|TRBJ1-1|few
TGTGCCAGCAGCCCGGGGAGGGGTAACACTGAAGCTTTCTTT
CASSPGRGNTEAFF
>17|TRBV5-1|TRBD1|TRBJ1-1|once
TGCGCCAGCAGCTTGGGGACAGGGGGCTGGGTTGGCACTGAAGCTTTCTTT
CASSLGTGGWVGTEAFF
>15|TRBV27|TRBD1|TRBJ2-7|-
TGTGCCAGCAGACACCGGGACAGGGGATTCCACGAGCAGTACTTC
CASRHRDRGFHEQYF
>14|TRBV19|TRBD1|TRBJ1-6|-
TGTGCCAGTAACCACCCCCAGGGGGATTCACCCCTCCACTTT
CASNHPQGDSPLHF
>11|TRBV7-9|-|TRBJ2-7|-
TGTGCCAGCAGCCTCCACTACGAGCAGTACTTC
CASSLHYEQYF
>15|TRBV5-8|-|TRBJ2-1|-
TGTGCCAGCATCCGTAGCCGGAGCTCCTACAATGAGCAGTTCTTC
CASIRSRSSYNEQFF
>15|TRBV5-4|-|TRBJ2-7|-
TGTGCCAGCAGCTTATCCGGGAGACAAGCCTACGAGCAGTACTTC
CASSLSGRQAYEQYF
>15|TRBV30|-|TRBJ2-6|-
TGTGCCTTCCTCGCCAGGAGCTCTGGGGCCAACGTCCTGACTTTC
CAFLARSSGANVLTF
>16|TRBV7-6|TRBD1|TRBJ1-6|-
TGTGCCAGCAGCGCACAGGGGGCCGGCTATAATTCACCCCTCCACTTT
CASSAQGAGYNSPLHF
>15|TRBV9|-|TRBJ2-1|many
TGTGCCAGCAGCGTAGCTCCGGACTCCCGAGGTGAGCAGTTCTTC
CASSVAPDSRGEQFF
>11|TRBV10-3|-|TRBJ1-1|-
TGTGCCATCAGATCCGACACTGAAGCTTTCTTT
CAIRSDTEAFF
>17|TRBV28|TRBD1|TRBJ1-2|-
TGTGCCAGCAGTGTTCCCGGGACAGCCGTCCTAGGGTATGGCTACACCTTC
CASSVPGTAVLGYGYTF
>15|TRBV7-3|-|TRBJ2-1|-
TGTGCCAGCAGCCAGTGGGCGTCGAGTTACAATGAGCAGTTCTTC
CASSQWASSYNEQFF
>15|TRBV7-9|-|TRBJ2-7|-
TGTGCCAGCAGATATCAAAAGGCAGGGGAGGACGAGCAGTACTTC
CASRYQKAGEDEQYF
>14|TRBV30|TRBD1|TRBJ1-2|-
TGTGCCTGGAGTGAAATCAGGGGGAACTATGGCTACACCTTC
CAWSEIRGNYGYTF